These 23 T cell receptor beta chains originate from one sample sequenced in a study of T-cell memory formation after mild COVID-19. TCRdb analysed the 5' RACE reads with MiXCR anew, one entry per CDR3 protein. The sample consists of 200,000 to 300,000 distinct CDR3 sequences, about a sixth of them appearing once. The sequenced sample consisted of PBMCs or a T cell subset sorted from them (not recorded which). Receptors originate from a man in his late teens or twenties who had mild COVID-19 (a few samples of this study predate the infection). Cell type and time point are not known.

The rearrangement uses TRBV11-3 and TRBJ2-3; TRBD2 matches 9 bases. The CDR3 contains 14 residues. With V trimmed by 4 bases and J by 5 bases, 4 bases remained unmatched. Germline values: CDR1 SGHNT, CDR2 YENEEA. The CDR3 region is CASSSPTSGDTQYF. Written as DNA, the CDR3 is TGTGCCAGCAGCTCCCCGACTAGCGGAGATACGCAGTATTTT.

This clonotype was found a few times. This chain joins TRBV7-8 and TRBJ2-2; D possibly matches TRBD1 or TRBD2 (5 bases each). The CDR3 runs to 18 residues. Trimming left V 5 bases short and J 0 bases short, with 19 bases between. Germline lookup yields CDR1 SGHVS and CDR2 FQNEAQ. The CDR3 DNA follows: TGTGCCAGCAGCCTCCTCCCCGGGGACGGAGCGAACACCGGGGAGCTGTTTTTT. Protein product: CASSLLPGDGANTGELFF.

V gene TRBV6-5 combines with J gene TRBJ2-7; 10 bases align to TRBD1. In germline, CDR1 is MNHEY, CDR2 SVGAGI. J gave up 4 bases and V 2 bases, and 2 bases lay outside the gene matches. The CDR3 sequence is 14 residues long. CDR3 sequence (DNA): TGTGCCAGCAGTTACGACAGGGGGCCTTACGAGCAGTACTTC. Its translation is CASSYDRGPYEQYF.

The sample holds many counts of this clonotype. The chain joins TRBV20-1 to TRBJ2-3, with no clear D. The CDR3 is 13 amino acids. CDR1 DFQATT and CDR2 SNEGSKA come from the germline V gene (reference sequence). Trimming removed 0 bases from V and 5 bases from J, with 9 bases in between. CDR3 DNA: TGCAGTGCTAGAGATCCGACGGGAGATACGCAGTATTTT. Translated: CSARDPTGDTQYF.

This clonotype was observed a few times. The rearrangement uses TRBV20-1 and TRBJ2-4; D is uncertain. CDR3 size: 13 residues. V was trimmed by 0 bases and J by 0 bases, leaving 3 bases between them. Germline CDR1 is DFQATT and CDR2 is SNEGSKA (reference sequence). CDR3 sequence: CSAREGAKNIQYF. The CDR3 DNA reads TGCAGTGCTAGAGAGGGAGCCAAAAACATTCAGTACTTC.

This CDR3 is CASSPQGVGEKLFF. Written as DNA, the CDR3 is TGCGCCAGCAGCCCCCAGGGAGTGGGTGAAAAACTGTTTTTT. The V gene is TRBV5-1, the J gene TRBJ1-4; a weak D match, TRBD1 (5 bases). The germline V gene encodes CDR1 SGHRS and CDR2 YFSETQ. This CDR3 has 14 residues. V lost 4 bases and J 7 bases, leaving 14 bases between the germline ends.

This clonotype turned up a few times. The chain is built from TRBV2 and TRBJ1-6; D is undetermined. V was trimmed by 3 bases and J by 0 bases, leaving 12 bases between them. CDR3 length equals 17 residues. Looked up from germline, CDR1 is SNHLY and CDR2 is FYNNEI. The CDR3 DNA is TGTGCCAGCAGTGACCGTCGGGCGAGCTCCTATAATTCACCCCTCCACTTT. This encodes CASSDRRASSYNSPLHF.

The rearrangement joins TRBV11-2 to TRBJ1-2; no clear D gene. This CDR3 spans 14 amino acids. Germline-derived CDR1 and CDR2 are SGHAT and FQNNGV. Trimming took 5 bases from V and 2 from J, leaving 12 bases between them. CDR3 DNA sequence: TGTGCCAGCAGCCCCCTACCCAGGAACTATGGCTACACCTTC. Its translation: CASSPLPRNYGYTF.

V and J are TRBV6-6 and TRBJ2-6; D gene ambiguous. This CDR3 comprises 12 residues. Germline CDR1 and CDR2: MNHNY and SVGAGI (reference sequence). The V end lost 8 bases, the J end lost 2 bases, and 4 bases lay between the germline ends. DNA of the CDR3: TGTGCCAGCGCCCCTGGGGCCAACGTCCTGACTTTC. Its protein is CASAPGANVLTF.

Only a few counts were recorded for this clonotype. The chain employs TRBV7-8 and TRBJ2-6; TRBD1 matches at 7 bases. Trimming removed 6 bases from V and 2 bases from J; junction bases left unmatched: 4. Germline CDR1 reads SGHVS; CDR2 reads FQNEAQ. The CDR3 covers 15 residues. The CDR3 nucleotides are TGTGCCAGCAGTTCTCAGGGGGCTGGGGCCAACGTCCTGACTTTC. Translation gives CASSSQGAGANVLTF.

The chain is built from TRBV6-5 and TRBJ1-1; D possibly corresponds to TRBD1 (5 bases). Germline V gives CDR1 MNHEY, CDR2 SVGAGI. This CDR3 has 13 amino acids. Deletions cut 4 bases from V and 4 bases from J, with 10 bases between. The CDR3 is CASSWTLSTEAFF. As DNA, the CDR3 is TGTGCCAGCAGTTGGACACTATCCACTGAAGCTTTCTTT.

The V call is TRBV20-1, the J call TRBJ2-2; 12 bases are a match to TRBD2. This CDR3 is built from 18 residues. CDR1 is DFQATT, CDR2 SNEGSKA, per germline (reference sequence). The V gene end was trimmed by 6 bases and the J gene end by 1 base; junction bases not matched to a gene: 12. This chain's CDR3 is CSAPNPGTSGWNTGELFF. CDR3 coding DNA: TGCAGTGCACCTAACCCGGGGACTAGCGGGTGGAACACCGGGGAGCTGTTTTTT.

This clonotype was observed a handful of times. V and J are TRBV6-5 and TRBJ2-2, with 10 bases identical to TRBD1. J was trimmed by 3 bases and V by 6 bases; bases with no gene match: 4. The CDR3 runs to 15 residues. Germline lookup yields CDR1 MNHEY and CDR2 SVGAGI. Written as DNA, the CDR3 is TGTGCCAGCAGGTCCGGACAGGGGGACACCGGGGAGCTGTTTTTT. Its translation: CASRSGQGDTGELFF.

This clonotype was seen more than once but under ten times. The chain is built from TRBV4-3 and TRBJ2-7, with TRBD1 identical over 7 bases. This CDR3 is built from 13 residues. CDR1 and CDR2 from the germline V gene are LGHNA and YSLEER. V trimming: 9 bases; J trimming: 3 bases; junction bases outside the gene matches: 8. The CDR3 spells CASSRDRDYEQYF. CDR3 DNA sequence: TGCGCCAGTTCCCGGGACAGAGACTACGAGCAGTACTTC.

The J gene is TRBJ2-3, the V gene TRBV20-1; 9 bases match TRBD2. J lost 2 bases, V lost 5 bases, and 5 bases had no gene match. CDR1 is DFQATT and CDR2 is SNEGSKA in the germline V gene (reference sequence). This CDR3 comprises 14 residues. CDR3 sequence (DNA): TGCAGTGCTGCTCTAGCGGGGACCACAGATACGCAGTATTTT. This translates into CSAALAGTTDTQYF.

The CDR3 here is CASPRSELTAHYGYTF. The CDR3 DNA reads as TGTGCCAGTCCCAGAAGTGAGCTCACCGCACACTATGGCTACACCTTC. The rearrangement joins TRBV19 to TRBJ1-2, with D unclear. Germline CDR1 LNHDA, CDR2 SQIVND (reference sequence). The CDR3 sequence is 16 residues long. Trimming left V 8 bases short and J 3 bases short, with 22 bases between.

Only a few counts were recorded for this clonotype. The rearrangement joins TRBV10-3 to TRBJ1-1; no reliable D call. CDR3 size: 12 residues. Germline loops: CDR1 ENHRY, CDR2 SYGVKD. V lost 10 bases, J lost 3 bases, and 12 bases lay in between. The CDR3 here is CASGREDTEAFF. The CDR3 nucleotides are TGTGCCAGCGGGAGGGAGGACACTGAAGCTTTCTTT.

This clonotype has just a few counts. The chain employs TRBV7-2 and TRBJ1-5; perhaps TRBD1 as D (5 bases). There are 16 residues in the CDR3. The V and J ends lost 4 bases and 1 base respectively, with 14 bases between them. The germline V gene encodes CDR1 SGHTA and CDR2 FQGNSA. As DNA, the CDR3 is TGTGCCAGCAGCTCGCCAGCCGGGGGAAGCAATCAGCCCCAGCATTTT. Residues: CASSSPAGGSNQPQHF.

This chain connects TRBV3-1 to TRBJ2-1; tentative D call: TRBD2 (6 bases). V was trimmed by 4 bases and J by 4 bases, leaving 17 bases between them. The germline V gene has CDR1 LGHDT and CDR2 YNNKEL (reference sequence). This CDR3 contains 16 residues. The CDR3 loop is CASSRVGGTFYNEQFF. The CDR3 nucleotides read TGTGCCAGCAGCCGGGTGGGGGGAACCTTTTACAATGAGCAGTTCTTC.

The chain employs TRBV4-1 and TRBJ1-5; D is uncertain. CDR1 MGHRA and CDR2 YSYEKL come from the germline V gene. This CDR3 comprises 13 residues. With 3 bases removed from V and 3 bases from J, the gap between germline ends came to 6 bases. In DNA, the CDR3 is TGCGCCAGCAGCCACAGAGTCAATCAGCCCCAGCATTTT. Translating gives CASSHRVNQPQHF.

The rearrangement uses TRBV27 and TRBJ2-2; a possible D gene is TRBD1 (6 bases). Trimming removed 8 bases at V and 7 bases at J, with 11 bases between. CDR1 and CDR2 (germline): MNHEY, SMNVEV (reference sequence). The CDR3 has 12 residues. Here the CDR3 reads CASYREDGELFF. CDR3 DNA: TGTGCCAGCTACAGGGAAGACGGGGAGCTGTTTTTT.

This chain uses TRBV10-3 with TRBJ2-7, with 7 nucleotides matching TRBD1. The CDR3 is made up of 15 amino acids. V lost 6 bases, J lost 4 bases, and 12 bases stayed unmatched. Germline loops: CDR1 ENHRY, CDR2 SYGVKD. CDR3 in amino acids: CAIRRRTGAEYEQYF. The CDR3 DNA reads TGTGCCATCAGGCGCCGAACAGGGGCGGAGTACGAGCAGTACTTC.

This clonotype came up a few times. The V and J genes are TRBV6-6 and TRBJ2-5, with D unclear. CDR3 length: 14 residues. V lost 7 bases and J 5 bases, leaving 17 bases between the germline ends. CDR1 and CDR2 from the germline V gene are MNHNY and SVGAGI (reference sequence). This CDR3 reads CASKNDPTRETQYF. CDR3 DNA: TGTGCCAGCAAGAACGACCCAACGCGGGAGACCCAGTACTTC.